This T cell receptor beta chain was captured by sequencing in a study of early T cells in non-severe SARS-CoV-2 infection. Across the study: It was bulk RNA from unsorted whole blood that was sequenced, and the chains were unpaired. General study results and limits: VDJdb matching favored anti-spike CD8 responses, missing private and CD4 specificities.

This clonotype ranks as medium-sized (0.01 to 0.1%). Its target is not known. V lost 6 bases, J lost 5 bases, and 13 bases lay in between. The CDR3 has 14 residues. Looked up from germline, CDR1 is MNHEY and CDR2 is SVGEGT. cDNA molecules, individually, were tagged with unique molecular identifiers. MiXCR, run by TCRdb on the 5' RACE reads, gives a single entry per CDR3 protein. The sample comprises 29,000 or so distinct CDR3 sequences, 9% to 10% of which are singletons, and approximately 15% rests with the top ten. This chain connects TRBV6-2 or TRBV6-3 to TRBJ2-2; maybe TRBD1 (5 bases). The source material was whole blood. This receptor was taken from an adult who was a healthcare worker with PCR-confirmed SARS-CoV-2 infection or an uninfected control (not recorded which). The CDR3 DNA follows: TGTGCCAGCAGGTGGCACAGACAGACCGGGGAGCTGTTTTTT. It encodes CASRWHRQTGELFF.